What follows are 6 T cell receptor beta chains derived from one specimen sequenced in a study of shared clonotypes between healthy human individuals. Naive CD8 cells comprised CD45RO-negative, CCR7-positively selected cells, excluding terminally differentiated effector memory CD45RA+ cells. Measured with immunoSEQ multiplex PCR; TCRdb has only the in-frame clones, and not every one. The sample holds about 580,000 clones, 95% to 98% seen once. Input material: naive CD8+ T cells sorted from blood. All receptors derive from a man aged 25 to 40 in good health.

V and J are TRBV4-1 and TRBJ2-7; D is perhaps TRBD1 (5 bases). Germline-derived CDR1 and CDR2 are MGHRA and YSYEKL. Trimming removed 0 bases at V and 5 bases at J, with 17 bases between. CDR3 length: 16 residues. The CDR3 coding sequence is TGCGCCAGCAGCCAAGATATTCCCCCAGGGTTCGACGAGCAGTACTTC. This translates into CASSQDIPPGFDEQYF.

Comments on this clone: Other DNA sequences in this sample translate to the same CDR3. The rearrangement links TRBV27 to TRBJ2-7; D is unresolved. The V end lost 3 bases, the J end lost 7 bases, and 10 bases lay between the germline ends. The germline V gene has CDR1 MNHEY and CDR2 SMNVEV (reference sequence). The CDR3 contains 12 residues. CDR3 protein: CASSLSGREQYF. The CDR3 DNA sequence: TGTGCCAGCAGTTTGAGTGGGCGGGAGCAGTACTTC.

The chain recombines TRBV6-1 with TRBJ2-7, with D tentatively TRBD1 (6 bases). The CDR3 sequence is 13 residues long. V was shortened by 5 bases and J by 1 base, with 9 bases between the two germline ends. From germline, CDR1 is MNHNS and CDR2 SASEGT. The CDR3 loop is CASSQTGSYEQYF. The CDR3 DNA reads TGTGCCAGCAGTCAAACAGGGTCCTACGAGCAGTACTTC.

The chain links TRBV7-9 to TRBJ2-2, with 8 bases fitting TRBD2. V shed 8 bases and J 3 bases; nucleotides not matched to a gene: 11. The germline V gene encodes CDR1 SEHNR and CDR2 FQNEAQ (reference sequence). There are 16 residues in the CDR3. The CDR3 protein is CASSAAGLEHTGELFF. The CDR3 bases are TGTGCCAGCTCTGCGGCGGGACTAGAACACACCGGGGAGCTGTTTTTT.

The CDR3 region has the DNA TGCAGCGTTGACTGGGCTACTAACTATGGCTACACCTTC. Amino acids: CSVDWATNYGYTF. This chain links TRBV29-1 with TRBJ1-2; D unresolved. CDR1 and CDR2 (germline): SQVTM, ANQGSEA. V dropped 3 bases and J dropped 0 bases, with 8 bases sitting between them. This CDR3 comprises 13 residues.

This clone showed up just once. The V gene is TRBV27, the J gene TRBJ2-2; D is uncertain. Per the germline V gene, CDR1 is MNHEY and CDR2 is SMNVEV (reference sequence). There are 14 residues in the CDR3. V shed 7 bases and J shed 5 bases, with 14 bases lying between them. CDR3 sequence reads: CASNRLGATGELFF. The CDR3 DNA follows: TGTGCCAGCAATAGGCTAGGCGCGACCGGGGAGCTGTTTTTT.